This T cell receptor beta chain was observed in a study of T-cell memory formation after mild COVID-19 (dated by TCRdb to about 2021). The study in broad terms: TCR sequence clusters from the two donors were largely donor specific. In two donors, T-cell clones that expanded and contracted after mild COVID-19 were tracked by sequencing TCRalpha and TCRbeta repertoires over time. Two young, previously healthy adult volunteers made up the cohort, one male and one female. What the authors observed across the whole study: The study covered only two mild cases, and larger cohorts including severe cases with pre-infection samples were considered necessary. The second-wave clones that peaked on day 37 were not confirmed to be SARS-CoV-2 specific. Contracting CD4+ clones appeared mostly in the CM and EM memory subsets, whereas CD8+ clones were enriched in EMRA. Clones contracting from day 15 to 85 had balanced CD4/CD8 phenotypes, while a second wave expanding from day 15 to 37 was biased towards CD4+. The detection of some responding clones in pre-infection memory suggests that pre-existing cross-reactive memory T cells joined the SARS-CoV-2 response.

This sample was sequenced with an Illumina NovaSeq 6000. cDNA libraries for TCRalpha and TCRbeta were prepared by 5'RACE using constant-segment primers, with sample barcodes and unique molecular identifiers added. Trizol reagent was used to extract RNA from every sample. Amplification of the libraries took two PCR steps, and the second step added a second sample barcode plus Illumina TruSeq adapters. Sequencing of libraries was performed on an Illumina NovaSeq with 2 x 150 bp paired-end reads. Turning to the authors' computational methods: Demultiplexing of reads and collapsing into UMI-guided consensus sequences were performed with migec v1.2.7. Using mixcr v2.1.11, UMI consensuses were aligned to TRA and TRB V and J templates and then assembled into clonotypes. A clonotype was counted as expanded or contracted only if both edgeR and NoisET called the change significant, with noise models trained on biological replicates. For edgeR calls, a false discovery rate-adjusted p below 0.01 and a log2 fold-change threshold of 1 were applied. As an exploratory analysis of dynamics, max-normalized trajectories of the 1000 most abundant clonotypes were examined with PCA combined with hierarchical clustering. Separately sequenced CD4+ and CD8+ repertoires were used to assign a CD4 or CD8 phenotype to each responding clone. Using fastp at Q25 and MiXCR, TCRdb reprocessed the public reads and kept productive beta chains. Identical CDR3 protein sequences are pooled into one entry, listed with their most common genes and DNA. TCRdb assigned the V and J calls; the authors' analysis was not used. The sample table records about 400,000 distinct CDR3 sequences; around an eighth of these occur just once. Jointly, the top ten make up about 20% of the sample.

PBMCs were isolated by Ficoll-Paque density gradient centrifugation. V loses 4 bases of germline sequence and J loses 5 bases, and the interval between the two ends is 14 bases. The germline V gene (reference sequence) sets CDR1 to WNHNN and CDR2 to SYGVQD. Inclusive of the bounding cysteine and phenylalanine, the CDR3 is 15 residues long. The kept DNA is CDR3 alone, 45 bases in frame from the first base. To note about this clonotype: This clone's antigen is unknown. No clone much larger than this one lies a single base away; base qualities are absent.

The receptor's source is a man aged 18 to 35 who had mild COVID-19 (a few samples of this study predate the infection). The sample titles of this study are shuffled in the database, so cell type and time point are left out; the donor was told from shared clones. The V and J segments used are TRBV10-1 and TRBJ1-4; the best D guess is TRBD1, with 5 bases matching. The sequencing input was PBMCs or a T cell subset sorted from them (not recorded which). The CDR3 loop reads CASSVGEPKNEKLFF. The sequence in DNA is TGCGCCAGCAGTGTGGGGGAACCGAAGAATGAAAAACTGTTTTTT.